The clone carrying this T cell receptor beta chain was observed a single time. This sample was taken from a study of blood T cell repertoires in COVID-19. On the study more broadly: Italy, Spain and the United States were the sources of the convalescent and acute COVID-19 samples.

Seattle patients were enrolled during active infection and followed longitudinally. Germline loops: CDR1 LGHDT, CDR2 YNNKEL (reference sequence). After removal of 3 bases from V and 9 bases from J, the junction contained 13 bases not matched to a gene. The CDR3 has 16 amino acids. In the authors' workflow: Estimated nucleated cell counts came from reference gene primer amplification. Sequenced by immunoSEQ multiplex PCR; TCRdb stores in-frame clones only, minus some. Clonal size and the V and J genes are those of that table, whereas D and trimming came from the DNA. The table shows more than 150,000 clones, with 85% to 95% occurring only once.

Sequencing used peripheral blood. The chain couples TRBV3-1 (or the pseudogene TRBV3-2) to TRBJ2-1; 8 positions match TRBD2. This TCR derives from a man between 25 and 39 years old with COVID-19, enrolled during active disease. The CDR3 here is CASSQRRATSVVEQFF. In DNA, the CDR3 is TGTGCCAGCAGCCAGAGGCGGGCGACTAGCGTGGTTGAGCAGTTCTTC.